These T cell receptor beta chains were read from a single sample in a study of cytomegalovirus exposure and HLA in healthy donors. Data came from immunoSEQ multiplex PCR; TCRdb stores just in-frame clones and leaves some out. Of 85,000 to 130,000 clones listed, around 10% are singletons. Sequencing was carried out using PBMCs. The receptors derive from a man aged 35 to 55 in good health and CMV-seropositive. Each CDR3 is given with its conserved first and last residue. Fields, in order: J gene, D gene, CDR3 length, clone size, V gene, CDR3 protein, CDR3 DNA. A D gene is named only where the DNA matches it firmly. A clone size is listed for some rows: how often the clone was seen (once, few, many), or a class if it is expanded.

J gene: TRBJ2-2
D gene: NA
CDR3 length: 13
clone size: few
V gene: TRBV28
CDR3 protein: CATQGTNTGELFF
CDR3 DNA: TGTGCCACACAGGGTACGAACACCGGGGAGCTGTTTTTT

J gene: TRBJ2-7
D gene: TRBD1
CDR3 length: 13
clone size: NA
V gene: TRBV7-2
CDR3 protein: CASRGQGTYEQYF
CDR3 DNA: TGTGCCAGCAGAGGACAGGGGACCTACGAGCAGTACTTC

J gene: TRBJ2-7
D gene: TRBD2
CDR3 length: 14
clone size: few
V gene: TRBV2
CDR3 protein: CASQSSGTSVEQYF
CDR3 DNA: TGTGCCAGTCAGTCATCCGGGACTAGCGTTGAGCAGTACTTC

J gene: TRBJ2-7
D gene: TRBD2
CDR3 length: 16
clone size: few
V gene: TRBV11-2
CDR3 protein: CASSLAPSSGRHEQYF
CDR3 DNA: TGTGCCAGCAGCTTAGCCCCAAGTAGCGGGCGCCACGAGCAGTACTTC

J gene: TRBJ2-5
D gene: NA
CDR3 length: 14
clone size: NA
V gene: TRBV6-1
CDR3 protein: CASSWGENQETQYF
CDR3 DNA: TGTGCCAGCAGTTGGGGCGAGAACCAAGAGACCCAGTACTTC

J gene: TRBJ1-2
D gene: NA
CDR3 length: 14
clone size: NA
V gene: TRBV6-5
CDR3 protein: CASRRGFKNYGYTF
CDR3 DNA: TGTGCCAGCAGGCGAGGATTTAAGAACTATGGCTACACCTTC

J gene: TRBJ2-1
D gene: NA
CDR3 length: 16
clone size: few
V gene: TRBV13
CDR3 protein: CASSLARQVAYNEQFF
CDR3 DNA: TGTGCCAGCAGCTTAGCCAGACAGGTGGCCTACAATGAGCAGTTCTTC

J gene: TRBJ2-7
D gene: TRBD2
CDR3 length: 14
clone size: many
V gene: TRBV18
CDR3 protein: CASSPLAGETEQYF
CDR3 DNA: TGTGCCAGCTCACCGCTAGCGGGAGAGACCGAGCAGTACTTC

J gene: TRBJ2-1
D gene: TRBD2
CDR3 length: 13
clone size: NA
V gene: TRBV5-1
CDR3 protein: CASSPTGLAEQFF
CDR3 DNA: TGCGCCAGCAGCCCCACGGGACTAGCGGAGCAGTTCTTC

J gene: TRBJ2-1
D gene: TRBD2
CDR3 length: 20
clone size: NA
V gene: TRBV4-3
CDR3 protein: CASSQEDMGLADVSYNEQFF
CDR3 DNA: TGCGCCAGCAGCCAAGAGGACATGGGACTAGCGGATGTCTCCTACAATGAGCAGTTCTTC

J gene: TRBJ1-3
D gene: NA
CDR3 length: 14
clone size: few
V gene: TRBV27
CDR3 protein: CASSPLIGGNTIYF
CDR3 DNA: TGTGCCAGCAGTCCCCTCATTGGAGGGAACACCATATATTTT

J gene: TRBJ2-7
D gene: NA
CDR3 length: 13
clone size: NA
V gene: TRBV7-2
CDR3 protein: CASSQGLSYEQYF
CDR3 DNA: TGTGCCAGCAGCCAGGGACTTTCCTACGAGCAGTACTTC

J gene: TRBJ1-1
D gene: NA
CDR3 length: 14
clone size: few
V gene: TRBV19
CDR3 protein: CASSPFDGSDGTFF
CDR3 DNA: TGTGCCAGTAGTCCTTTCGACGGATCGGACGGGACTTTCTTT

J gene: TRBJ2-7
D gene: TRBD2
CDR3 length: 13
clone size: NA
V gene: TRBV2
CDR3 protein: CASSEDSGRAQYF
CDR3 DNA: TGTGCCAGCAGTGAAGATAGCGGGAGGGCTCAGTACTTC

J gene: TRBJ2-1
D gene: TRBD1
CDR3 length: 12
clone size: NA
V gene: TRBV25-1
CDR3 protein: CASSLSRGEQFF
CDR3 DNA: TGTGCCAGCAGCCTTAGCAGGGGGGAGCAGTTCTTC

J gene: TRBJ2-5
D gene: NA
CDR3 length: 15
clone size: NA
V gene: TRBV28
CDR3 protein: CASSSPPGDVETQYF
CDR3 DNA: TGTGCCAGCAGTTCCCCCCCGGGGGATGTGGAGACCCAGTACTTC

J gene: TRBJ2-1
D gene: NA
CDR3 length: 15
clone size: few
V gene: TRBV4-3
CDR3 protein: CASSRVQDIYNEQFF
CDR3 DNA: TGCGCCAGCAGCCGGGTACAGGATATATACAATGAGCAGTTCTTC

J gene: TRBJ2-1
D gene: TRBD1
CDR3 length: 16
clone size: few
V gene: TRBV9
CDR3 protein: CASSVGDRAAYNEQFF
CDR3 DNA: TGTGCCAGCAGCGTAGGGGACAGGGCCGCCTACAATGAGCAGTTCTTC

J gene: TRBJ1-5
D gene: NA
CDR3 length: 12
clone size: few
V gene: TRBV6-5
CDR3 protein: CASSSPSEPQHF
CDR3 DNA: TGTGCCAGCAGTTCCCCTTCTGAGCCCCAGCATTTT

J gene: TRBJ1-1
D gene: NA
CDR3 length: 12
clone size: few
V gene: TRBV11-1
CDR3 protein: CASTVQGTEAFF
CDR3 DNA: TGTGCCAGCACCGTACAGGGAACTGAAGCTTTCTTT

J gene: TRBJ1-2
D gene: NA
CDR3 length: 13
clone size: few
V gene: TRBV5-1
CDR3 protein: CASSLVTGQGYTF
CDR3 DNA: TGCGCCAGCAGCTTGGTAACAGGGCAGGGCTACACCTTC

J gene: TRBJ1-1
D gene: NA
CDR3 length: 16
clone size: few
V gene: TRBV6-1
CDR3 protein: CASSEARGTRLTEAFF
CDR3 DNA: TGTGCCAGCAGTGAAGCCCGGGGGACGCGGTTAACTGAAGCTTTCTTT

J gene: TRBJ1-4
D gene: NA
CDR3 length: 14
clone size: NA
V gene: TRBV13
CDR3 protein: CASSQGTINEKLFF
CDR3 DNA: TGTGCCAGCAGCCAGGGTACGATTAATGAAAAACTGTTTTTT

J gene: TRBJ1-5
D gene: NA
CDR3 length: 14
clone size: few
V gene: TRBV28
CDR3 protein: CASSFLLGNQPQHF
CDR3 DNA: TGTGCCAGCAGTTTTTTACTAGGCAATCAGCCCCAGCATTTT

J gene: TRBJ1-5
D gene: NA
CDR3 length: 14
clone size: NA
V gene: TRBV5-1
CDR3 protein: CASSVTPDREPQHF
CDR3 DNA: TGCGCCAGCAGCGTGACCCCCGACCGGGAGCCCCAGCATTTT

J gene: TRBJ2-5
D gene: NA
CDR3 length: 13
clone size: few
V gene: TRBV7-3
CDR3 protein: CASSLGSQETQYF
CDR3 DNA: TGTGCCAGCAGCTTAGGCTCCCAAGAGACCCAGTACTTC

J gene: TRBJ2-1
D gene: NA
CDR3 length: 19
clone size: few
V gene: TRBV21-1
CDR3 protein: CASSKSRPGTGVMYNEQFF
CDR3 DNA: TGTGCCAGCAGCAAAAGTCGGCCCGGGACAGGGGTGATGTACAATGAGCAGTTCTTC

J gene: TRBJ2-7
D gene: NA
CDR3 length: 14
clone size: NA
V gene: TRBV4-1
CDR3 protein: CASSQSHGRREQYF
CDR3 DNA: TGCGCCAGCAGCCAAAGCCATGGGCGACGCGAGCAGTACTTC